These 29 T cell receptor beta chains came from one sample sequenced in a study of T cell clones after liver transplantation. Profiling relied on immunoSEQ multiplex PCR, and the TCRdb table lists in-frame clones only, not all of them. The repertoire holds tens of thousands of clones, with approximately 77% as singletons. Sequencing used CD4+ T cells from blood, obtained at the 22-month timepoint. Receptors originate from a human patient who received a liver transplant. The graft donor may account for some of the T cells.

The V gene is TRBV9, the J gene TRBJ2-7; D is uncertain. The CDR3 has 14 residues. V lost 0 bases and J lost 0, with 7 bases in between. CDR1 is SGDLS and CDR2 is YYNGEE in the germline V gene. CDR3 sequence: CASSVGRSSYEQYF. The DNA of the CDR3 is TGTGCCAGCAGCGTAGGACGGAGCTCCTACGAGCAGTACTTC.

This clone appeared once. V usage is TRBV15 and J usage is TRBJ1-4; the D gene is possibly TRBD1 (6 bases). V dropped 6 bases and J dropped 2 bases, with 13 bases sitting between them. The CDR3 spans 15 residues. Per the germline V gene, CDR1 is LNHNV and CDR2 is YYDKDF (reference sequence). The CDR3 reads CATSRSRGTNEKLFF. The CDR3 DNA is TGTGCCACCAGTCGAAGTAGGGGGACTAATGAAAAACTGTTTTTT.

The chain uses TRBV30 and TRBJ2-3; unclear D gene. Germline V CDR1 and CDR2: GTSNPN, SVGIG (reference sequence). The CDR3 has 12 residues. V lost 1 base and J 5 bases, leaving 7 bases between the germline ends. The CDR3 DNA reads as TGTGCCTGGAGTGCAAATCGAGATACGCAGTATTTT. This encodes CAWSANRDTQYF.

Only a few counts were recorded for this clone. Here the CDR3 reads CASSLARTDTQYF. The CDR3 nucleotides read TGTGCCAGCAGCTTAGCGCGGACAGATACGCAGTATTTT. The chain combines TRBV7-2 with TRBJ2-3; D call uncertain. The CDR3 consists of 13 residues. Trimming left V 0 bases short and J 3 bases short, with 4 bases between. Germline lookup yields CDR1 SGHTA and CDR2 FQGNSA.

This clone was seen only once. The CDR3, as DNA: TGTGCCAGCATTACGGCCAGCTCCGGAAACACCATATATTTT. The encoded protein is CASITASSGNTIYF. The V gene is TRBV28, the J gene TRBJ1-3; D uncertain. Trimming took 7 bases from V and 4 from J, leaving 14 bases between them. CDR1 and CDR2 (germline): MDHEN, SYDVKM. The CDR3 totals 14 residues.

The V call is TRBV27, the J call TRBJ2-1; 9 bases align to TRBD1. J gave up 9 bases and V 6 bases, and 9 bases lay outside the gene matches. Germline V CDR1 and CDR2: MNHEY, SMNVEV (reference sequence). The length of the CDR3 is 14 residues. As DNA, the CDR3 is TGTGCCAGCAGATGGGCTACAGGGGGCTTTGAGCAGTTCTTC. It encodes CASRWATGGFEQFF.

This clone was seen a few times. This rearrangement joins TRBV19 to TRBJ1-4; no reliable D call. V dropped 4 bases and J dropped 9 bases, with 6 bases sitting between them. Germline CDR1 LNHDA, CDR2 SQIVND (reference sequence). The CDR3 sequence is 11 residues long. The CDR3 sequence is CASSTGKKLFF. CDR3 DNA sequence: TGTGCCAGTAGTACAGGAAAAAAACTGTTTTTT.

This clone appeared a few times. The CDR3 loop is CASSLGDRAGYTF. The DNA for the CDR3 is TGTGCCAGCAGCTTGGGTGACAGGGCCGGCTACACCTTC. This chain links TRBV7-2 with TRBJ1-2; 7 bases align to TRBD1. The CDR3 is 13 amino acids. The trim removed 3 bases at V and 8 bases at J, leaving 6 bases unmatched. Per germline, CDR1 SGHTA and CDR2 FQGNSA.

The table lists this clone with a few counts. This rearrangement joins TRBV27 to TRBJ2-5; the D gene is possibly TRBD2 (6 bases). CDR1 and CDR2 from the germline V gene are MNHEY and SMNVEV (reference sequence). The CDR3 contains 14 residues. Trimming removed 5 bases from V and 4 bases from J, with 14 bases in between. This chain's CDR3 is CASSRDSRRETQYF. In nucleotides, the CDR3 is TGTGCCAGCAGTCGGGACTCTCGGAGAGAGACCCAGTACTTC.

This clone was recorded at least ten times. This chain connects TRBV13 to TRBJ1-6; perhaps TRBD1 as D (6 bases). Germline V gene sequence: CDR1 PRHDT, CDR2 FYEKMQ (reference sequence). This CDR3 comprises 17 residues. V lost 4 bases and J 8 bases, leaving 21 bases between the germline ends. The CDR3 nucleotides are TGTGCCAGCAGCTCCCCTACCCCGGAGGGGGGGGATTCACCCCTCCACTTT. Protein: CASSSPTPEGGDSPLHF.

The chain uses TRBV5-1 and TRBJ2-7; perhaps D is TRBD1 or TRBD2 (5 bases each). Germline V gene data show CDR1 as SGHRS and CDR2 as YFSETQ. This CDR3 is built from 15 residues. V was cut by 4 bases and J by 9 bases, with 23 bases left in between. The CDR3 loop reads CASSITGTAERVQYF. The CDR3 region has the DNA TGCGCCAGCAGCATTACCGGGACCGCCGAAAGGGTGCAGTACTTC. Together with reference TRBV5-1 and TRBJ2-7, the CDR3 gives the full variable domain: KAGVTQTPRYLIKTRGQQVTLSCSPISGHRSVSWYQQTPGQGLQFLFEYFSETQRNKGNFPGRFSGRQFSNSRSEMNVSTLELGDSALYLCASSITGTAERVQYFGPGTRLTVT.

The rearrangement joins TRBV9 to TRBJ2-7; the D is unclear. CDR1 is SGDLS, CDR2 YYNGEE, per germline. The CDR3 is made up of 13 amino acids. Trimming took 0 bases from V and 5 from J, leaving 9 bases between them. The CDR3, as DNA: TGTGCCAGCAGCGTAGATCTGGTACACGAGCAGTACTTC. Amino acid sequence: CASSVDLVHEQYF.

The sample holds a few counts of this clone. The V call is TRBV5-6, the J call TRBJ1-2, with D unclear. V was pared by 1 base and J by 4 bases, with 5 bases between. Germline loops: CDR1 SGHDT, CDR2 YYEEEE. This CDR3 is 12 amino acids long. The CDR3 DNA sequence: TGTGCCAGCAGCTTGTATGGCTATGGCTACACCTTC. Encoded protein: CASSLYGYGYTF.

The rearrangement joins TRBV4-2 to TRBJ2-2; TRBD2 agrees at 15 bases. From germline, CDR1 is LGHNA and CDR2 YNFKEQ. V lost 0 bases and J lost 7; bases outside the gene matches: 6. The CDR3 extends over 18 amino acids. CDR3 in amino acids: CASSQDGLAGGRIGELFF. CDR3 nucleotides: TGTGCCAGCAGCCAAGATGGACTAGCGGGGGGGCGAATCGGGGAGCTGTTTTTT.

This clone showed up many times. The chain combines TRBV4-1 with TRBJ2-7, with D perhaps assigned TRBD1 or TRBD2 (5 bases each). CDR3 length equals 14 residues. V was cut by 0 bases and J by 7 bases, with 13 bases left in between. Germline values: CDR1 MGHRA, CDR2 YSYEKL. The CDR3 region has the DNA TGCGCCAGCAGCCAAGATCATTATGGGGGTGAGCAGTACTTC. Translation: CASSQDHYGGEQYF.

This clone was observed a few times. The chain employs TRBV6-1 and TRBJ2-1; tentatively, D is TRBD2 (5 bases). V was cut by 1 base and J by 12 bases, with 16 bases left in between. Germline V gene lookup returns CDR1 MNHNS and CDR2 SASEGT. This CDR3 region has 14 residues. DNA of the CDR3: TGTGCCAGCAGTGAAGGGACGAAACCGGGGAGGCAGTTCTTC. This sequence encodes CASSEGTKPGRQFF.

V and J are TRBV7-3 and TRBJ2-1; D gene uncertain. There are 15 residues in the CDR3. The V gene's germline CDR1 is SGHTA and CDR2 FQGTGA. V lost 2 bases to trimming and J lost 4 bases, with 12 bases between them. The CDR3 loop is CASSLSPGSYNEQFF. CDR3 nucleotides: TGTGCCAGCAGCTTATCCCCGGGCAGTTACAATGAGCAGTTCTTC. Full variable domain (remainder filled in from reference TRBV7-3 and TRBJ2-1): GAGVSQTPSNKVTEKGKYVELRCDPISGHTALYWYRQSLGQGPEFLIYFQGTGAADDSGLPNDRFFAVRPEGSVSTLKIQRTERGDSAVYLCASSLSPGSYNEQFFGPGTRLTVL.

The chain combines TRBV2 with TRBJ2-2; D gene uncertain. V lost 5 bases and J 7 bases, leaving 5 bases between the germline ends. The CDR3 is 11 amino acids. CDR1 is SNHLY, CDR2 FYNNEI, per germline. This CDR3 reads CASSMGGELFF. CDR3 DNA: TGTGCCAGCAGTATGGGCGGGGAGCTGTTTTTT.

The CDR3 region is CASSEGGNTEAFF. The CDR3 DNA sequence: TGTGCCAGCAGTGAAGGGGGGAACACTGAAGCTTTCTTT. The genes are TRBV6-4 and TRBJ1-1, with D perhaps matching TRBD1 (6 bases). The V gene lost 3 bases and the J gene lost 1 base, with 6 bases spanning the gap. The CDR3 runs to 13 residues. Germline CDR1 and CDR2: MRHNA and SNTAGT.

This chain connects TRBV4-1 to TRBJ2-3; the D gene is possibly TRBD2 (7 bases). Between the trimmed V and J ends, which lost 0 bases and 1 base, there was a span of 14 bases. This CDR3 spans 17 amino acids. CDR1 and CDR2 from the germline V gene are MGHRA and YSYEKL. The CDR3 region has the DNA TGCGCCAGCAGCCAAGATGGGGGGGGCTCAGGCACAGATACGCAGTATTTT. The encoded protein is CASSQDGGGSGTDTQYF.

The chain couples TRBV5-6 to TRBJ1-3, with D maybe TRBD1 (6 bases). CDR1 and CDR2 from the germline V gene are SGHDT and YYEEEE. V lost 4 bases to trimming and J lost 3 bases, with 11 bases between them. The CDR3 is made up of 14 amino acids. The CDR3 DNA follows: TGTGCCAGCAGCCCGGGACAACTTGGAAACACCATATATTTT. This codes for CASSPGQLGNTIYF.

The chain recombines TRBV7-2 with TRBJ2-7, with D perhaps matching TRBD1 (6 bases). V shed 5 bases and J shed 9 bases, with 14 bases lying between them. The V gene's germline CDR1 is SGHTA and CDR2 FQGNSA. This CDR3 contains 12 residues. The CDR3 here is CASSEIVQGQYF. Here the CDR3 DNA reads TGTGCCAGCAGCGAAATTGTACAGGGGCAGTACTTC.

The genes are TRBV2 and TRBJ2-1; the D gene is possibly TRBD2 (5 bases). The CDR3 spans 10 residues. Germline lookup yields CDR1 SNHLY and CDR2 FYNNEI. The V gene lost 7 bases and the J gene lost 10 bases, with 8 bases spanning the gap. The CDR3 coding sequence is TGTGCCAGCAAGGGCGGGGAGCAGTTCTTC. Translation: CASKGGEQFF. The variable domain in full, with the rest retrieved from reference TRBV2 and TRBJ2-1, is EPEVTQTPSHQVTQMGQEVILRCVPISNHLYFYWYRQILGQKVEFLVSFYNNEISEKSEIFDDQFSVERPDGSNFTLKIRSTKLEDSAMYFCASKGGEQFFGPGTRLTVL.

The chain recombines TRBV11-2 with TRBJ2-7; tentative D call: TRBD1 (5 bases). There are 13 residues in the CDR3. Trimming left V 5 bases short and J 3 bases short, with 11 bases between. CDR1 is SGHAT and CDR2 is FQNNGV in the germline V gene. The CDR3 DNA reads TGTGCCAGCAGCGCGAGACAGTTCTACGAGCAGTACTTC. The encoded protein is CASSARQFYEQYF.

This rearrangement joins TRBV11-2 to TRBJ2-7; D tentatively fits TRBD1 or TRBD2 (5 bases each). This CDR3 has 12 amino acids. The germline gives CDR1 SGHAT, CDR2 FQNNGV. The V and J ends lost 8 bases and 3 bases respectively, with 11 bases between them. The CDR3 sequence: CASGTGSYEQYF. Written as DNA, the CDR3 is TGTGCCAGCGGGACGGGCAGCTACGAGCAGTACTTC.

As DNA, the CDR3 is TGCGCCAGCAGCTTGATGGGACAGGGGCAGGGCGAGCAGTACTTC. Translated: CASSLMGQGQGEQYF. This rearrangement joins TRBV5-1 to TRBJ2-7, with 10 bases fitting TRBD1. The V gene's germline CDR1 is SGHRS and CDR2 YFSETQ. The CDR3 extends over 15 amino acids. V dropped 1 base and J dropped 6; count of bases not matched to a gene: 7.

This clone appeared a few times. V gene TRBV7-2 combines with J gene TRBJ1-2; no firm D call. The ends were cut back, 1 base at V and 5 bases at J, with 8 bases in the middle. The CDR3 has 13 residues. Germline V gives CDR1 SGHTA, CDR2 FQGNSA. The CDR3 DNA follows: TGTGCCAGCAGCTTAGAACAGTCATATGGCTACACCTTC. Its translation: CASSLEQSYGYTF.

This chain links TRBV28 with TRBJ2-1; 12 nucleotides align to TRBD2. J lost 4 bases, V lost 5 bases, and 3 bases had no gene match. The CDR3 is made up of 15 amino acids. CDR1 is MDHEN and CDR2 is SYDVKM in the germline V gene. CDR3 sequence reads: CASSILAGGYNEQFF. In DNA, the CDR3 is TGTGCCAGCAGTATACTAGCGGGGGGTTACAATGAGCAGTTCTTC.

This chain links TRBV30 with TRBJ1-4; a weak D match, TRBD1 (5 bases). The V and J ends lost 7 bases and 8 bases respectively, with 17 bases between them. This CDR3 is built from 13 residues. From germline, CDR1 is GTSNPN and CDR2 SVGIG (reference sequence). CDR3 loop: CALERGGVEKLFF. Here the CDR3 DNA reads TGTGCCTTGGAGAGGGGAGGAGTGGAAAAACTGTTTTTT.